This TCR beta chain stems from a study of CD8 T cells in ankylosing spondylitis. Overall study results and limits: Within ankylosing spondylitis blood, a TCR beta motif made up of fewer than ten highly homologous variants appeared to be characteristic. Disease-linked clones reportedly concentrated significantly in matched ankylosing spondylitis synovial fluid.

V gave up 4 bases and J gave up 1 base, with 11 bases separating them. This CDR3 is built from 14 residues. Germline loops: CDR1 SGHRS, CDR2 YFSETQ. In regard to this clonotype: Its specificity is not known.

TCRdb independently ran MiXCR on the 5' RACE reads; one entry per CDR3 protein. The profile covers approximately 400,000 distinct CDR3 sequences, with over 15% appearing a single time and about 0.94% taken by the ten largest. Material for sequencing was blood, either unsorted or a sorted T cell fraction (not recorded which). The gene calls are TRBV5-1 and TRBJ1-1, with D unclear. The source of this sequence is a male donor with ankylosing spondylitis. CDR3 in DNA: TGCGCCAGCAGCAGGATCACAGCGAACACTGAAGCTTTCTTT. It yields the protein CASSRITANTEAFF.